These T cell receptor beta chains were read from a single sample in a study of blood T cell repertoires in COVID-19. The method was immunoSEQ multiplex PCR; TCRdb's version includes in-frame clones alone and lacks a portion of them. The table shows 280,000 or so clones, with around nine tenths occurring only once. Material for sequencing was peripheral blood. The receptors here all came from a woman in her sixties with acute or convalescent COVID-19. Each CDR3 is given with its conserved first and last residue. Expanded clones get a size class; other rows say once, few or many, or leave the size out.

TRBV5-1	.	TRBJ1-1	CASSVLGEDTEAFF
TRBV25-1	.	TRBJ1-2	CASWGQNLYGYTF
TRBV6-6	.	TRBJ1-1	CASRETGANTEAFF
TRBV7-2	.	TRBJ2-2	CASSSRQDSYGELFF
TRBV5-6	few	TRBJ1-1	CASSLRVGVNTEAFF
TRBV28	.	TRBJ1-2	CASSGLTGGGYTF
TRBV28	.	TRBJ2-3	CASGTQGPDTQYF
TRBV29-1	.	TRBJ1-5	CSVAPGGDQPQHF
TRBV4-1	.	TRBJ2-7	CASSQDIQYEQYF
TRBV4-1	.	TRBJ2-7	CASSQASDRGYEQYF
TRBV10-3	.	TRBJ2-2	CAISALLANTGELFF
TRBV9	.	TRBJ2-1	CASAVSGRGGYNEQFF
TRBV27	.	TRBJ1-2	CASSLSRLGQAYGYTF
TRBV6-5	.	TRBJ2-1	CATVPRGGYNEQFF
TRBV11-2	.	TRBJ2-7	CASSLEGPPSYEQYF
TRBV15	once	TRBJ2-1	CATSRDSRGVNEQFF
TRBV18	.	TRBJ1-1	CASSIKTGSTTEAFF
TRBV7-2	.	TRBJ1-3	CATSTGSAGNTIYF
TRBV6-5	once	TRBJ2-5	CASNIRAGGGQYF
TRBV2	.	TRBJ2-7	CASRTDSPYEQYF
TRBV7-3	.	TRBJ1-1	CASRSLPDTEAFF
TRBV11-3	once	TRBJ1-2	CASIALDYGYTF
TRBV4-1	.	TRBJ1-1	CASSLGQGSDRAFF
TRBV21-1	.	TRBJ2-3	CASSKEPGVVTQYF
TRBV30	.	TRBJ1-3	CAWALGHPGAGNTIYF
TRBV6-1	.	TRBJ1-1	CASSEDILVNTEAFF
TRBV11-1	.	TRBJ2-5	CASSRPLPGQQETQYF
TRBV11-2	.	TRBJ1-1	CASSHSGGTRTEAFF
TRBV18	.	TRBJ1-4	CASSRGKDRLREKLFF
TRBV7-9	.	TRBJ1-1	CASSERLINTEAFF
TRBV6-4	.	TRBJ2-3	CASSALSGGNTDTQYF
TRBV19	.	TRBJ2-1	CASSERELTAEQFF
TRBV5-4	once	TRBJ1-4	CASSRSGGVNEKLFF
TRBV4-2	.	TRBJ2-1	CASSQEGENEQFF
TRBV27	.	TRBJ1-6	CASSLGTGYNSPLHF
TRBV9	.	TRBJ2-1	CASSVVGGRGNEQFF
TRBV25-1	.	TRBJ2-1	CASSDPGSPYNEQFF
TRBV18	.	TRBJ1-1	CASSPQQNTEAFF
TRBV7-2	.	TRBJ2-3	CASGTGRMDTQYF
TRBV24-1	.	TRBJ1-3	CATSDGTGSGNTIYF
TRBV6-2/TRBV6-3	.	TRBJ1-2	CASSPSTDRFYGYTF